These 10 T cell receptor beta chains came from one sample sequenced in a study. TCRdb called the 5' RACE reads again in MiXCR, with one record for every CDR3 protein. The sample contains about 40,000 distinct CDR3 sequences, 18% of which appear only once. The sample consisted of naive CD4+ T cells sorted from a lymph node. The sample's subset: naive CD4+ T cells, CD4+CD45RA+CD25-. These receptor sequences come from a female donor with breast cancer.

The table lists this clonotype with many counts. The chain uses TRBV29-1 and TRBJ2-1; the D is unclear. The CDR3 contains 12 residues. Germline V gene data show CDR1 as SQVTM and CDR2 as ANQGSEA. Trimming left V 1 base short and J 4 bases short, with 5 bases between. The CDR3 spells CSVEVTYNEQFF. DNA of the CDR3: TGCAGCGTTGAAGTAACGTACAATGAGCAGTTCTTC.

This clonotype was counted ten times or more. As DNA, the CDR3 is TGTGCCAGCAGAGTTTCTGGGACTACAGATACGCAGTATTTT. Protein: CASRVSGTTDTQYF. This rearrangement joins TRBV12-3 or TRBV12-4 to TRBJ2-3; TRBD2 might be the D (6 bases). V shed 6 bases and J shed 3 bases, with 13 bases lying between them. The CDR3 loop spans 14 amino acids.

Regarding this clonotype: One end of the junction fails to match germline, which may point to a read error. This chain connects TRBV6-4 to TRBJ2-2, with D tentatively TRBD2 (7 bases). Looked up from germline, CDR1 is MRHNA and CDR2 is SNTAGT. CDR3 size: 15 residues. For the CDR3, the DNA is TGTGCCAGCAGTGAAAAAGGGGGGGCCACCGGGGAGCCGTTTTTT. Translation gives CASSEKGGATGEPFF.

In its sample, this clonotype was seen many times. The chain employs TRBV12-3 or TRBV12-4 and TRBJ1-1; D is unresolved. The CDR3 runs to 14 residues. V was pared by 3 bases and J by 1 base, with 9 bases between. CDR3 amino acids: CASSFGLSNTEAFF. The CDR3 nucleotides read TGTGCCAGCAGTTTCGGCCTTTCGAACACTGAAGCTTTCTTT.

This clonotype was detected only a few times. The V call is TRBV13, the J call TRBJ2-6, with 11 bases aligning to TRBD1. CDR3 size: 16 residues. J lost 2 bases, V lost 8 bases, and 5 bases had no gene match. CDR1 is PRHDT, CDR2 FYEKMQ, per germline (reference sequence). Here the CDR3 reads CASGDRGSTGANVLTF. In DNA form, the CDR3 reads TGTGCCAGCGGGGACAGGGGGTCAACTGGGGCCAACGTCCTGACTTTC. The variable domain in full, with the rest retrieved from reference TRBV13 and TRBJ2-6, is AAGVIQSPRHLIKEKRETATLKCYPIPRHDTVYWYQQGPGQDPQFLISFYEKMQSDKGSIPDRFSAQQFSDYHSELNMSSLELGDSALYFCASGDRGSTGANVLTFGAGSRLTVL.

The sample holds many counts of this clonotype. The rearrangement joins TRBV7-2 to TRBJ2-1; 7 nucleotides match TRBD2. The length of the CDR3 is 16 residues. V was pared by 0 bases and J by 6 bases, with 8 bases of the junction left unmatched. Germline CDR1 and CDR2: SGHTA and FQGNSA. The CDR3 DNA reads TGTGCCAGCAGCTTAGCGGGAGGGCGGGGCCGCAATGAGCAGTTCTTC. It is translated as CASSLAGGRGRNEQFF.

This clonotype was detected a few times. The rearrangement uses TRBV20-1 and TRBJ2-7; TRBD2 is a possible D gene (5 bases). V lost 3 bases, J lost 3 bases, and 9 bases lay in between. Germline values: CDR1 DFQATT, CDR2 SNEGSKA (reference sequence). This CDR3 is built from 12 residues. The CDR3 spells CSASEGFYEQYF. The CDR3, as DNA: TGCAGTGCTAGTGAGGGCTTCTACGAGCAGTACTTC.

Notes on this clonotype: A much larger clone differs from this one at a single base, so this may be a read error. The J gene is TRBJ1-1, the V gene TRBV7-3, with D hard to call. The germline CDR1 and CDR2 sequences are SGHTA and FQGTGA. The CDR3 is made up of 13 amino acids. V lost 3 bases and J 10 bases, leaving 15 bases between the germline ends. CDR3 DNA: TGTGCCAGCAGCTTGACGGCTTGGTCTGCAGCTTTCTTT. As protein: CASSLTAWSAAFF.

Details on this clonotype: Being one base from a much bigger clone, this may be a read error. J is TRBJ1-2 and V is TRBV6-2 or TRBV6-3, with D tentatively TRBD1 (5 bases). This CDR3 comprises 13 residues. V lost 6 bases, J lost 8 bases, and 16 bases lay in between. Germline CDR1 MNHEY, CDR2 SVGEGT. The CDR3 DNA sequence: TGTGCCAGCAGCCTCGGACAAAAAGAAGGCTACACCTTC. Amino acids: CASSLGQKEGYTF.

The chain carries TRBV7-2 and TRBJ1-5; TRBD1 is a possible D gene (5 bases). The germline V and J ends were trimmed by 0 bases and 6 bases, with 12 bases remaining between them. The CDR3 is 15 residues long. Germline CDR1 is SGHTA and CDR2 is FQGNSA. The CDR3 nucleotides read TGTGCCAGCAGCTTAGCGCAGGGAGCAAGTCAGCCCCAGCATTTT. This sequence encodes CASSLAQGASQPQHF.